This entry describes one TCR beta chain. This sample is part of a study of blood T cell repertoires in COVID-19. Profiled with immunoSEQ multiplex PCR; TCRdb holds only in-frame clones, not every one. The sample lists 270,000 or so clones, about four fifths seen once, with around a tenth in the top ten. Trimming stripped 6 bases from V and 5 bases from J, with 12 bases between. The CDR3 has 13 amino acids. Germline CDR1 and CDR2: SGHVS and FQNEAQ. This sequence joins TRBV7-8 and TRBJ2-3, with a possible D match to TRBD1 (6 bases). The sequence was collected from a woman in her 50s who had recovered from COVID-19. Sequenced: peripheral blood. CDR3 DNA sequence: TGTGCCAGCAGGTCACAGGGTCTAGATACGCAGTATTTT. Translation gives CASRSQGLDTQYF.